This is a list of T cell receptor beta chains from one sample in a study of blood T cell repertoires in COVID-19. Assay used: immunoSEQ multiplex PCR; TCRdb lists only in-frame clones, some missing. The profile shows roughly 450,000 clones, around 91% of them singletons. The source material was PBMCs or T cells enriched from blood (not recorded which). Source of these receptors: a man between 18 and 29 years old who had recovered from COVID-19. CDR3s include the opening cysteine and the closing phenylalanine or tryptophan. A D gene is named only where the DNA matches it firmly. Where a row states a size, it is once, few, many or the class of an expanded clone; other rows omit it.

d_call	clone_size	v_call	j_call	cdr3_length	cdr3_aa	cdr3_nt
NA	once	TRBV2	TRBJ1-1	14	CASSSAPLNTEAFF	TGTGCCAGCAGCTCCGCGCCCTTGAACACTGAAGCTTTCTTT
NA	once	TRBV28	TRBJ1-5	14	CATLGGVGNQPQHF	TGTGCCACCTTGGGGGGAGTCGGCAATCAGCCCCAGCATTTT
TRBD1	once	TRBV7-9	TRBJ1-2	15	CASSPGTGVSYGYTF	TGTGCCAGCAGCCCTGGGACAGGGGTTAGCTATGGCTACACCTTC
NA	NA	TRBV2	TRBJ1-5	14	CASSVQGFGQPQHF	TGTGCCAGCAGCGTACAGGGTTTCGGTCAGCCCCAGCATTTT
TRBD2	NA	TRBV5-6	TRBJ2-5	15	CASSLAGGARETQYF	TGTGCCAGCAGCTTGGCCGGGGGGGCTCGTGAGACCCAGTACTTC
NA	NA	TRBV23-1	TRBJ1-5	16	CASSQSRPSGDRPQHF	TGCGCCAGCAGTCAATCACGGCCCTCGGGAGATCGGCCCCAGCATTTT
TRBD2	NA	TRBV28	TRBJ2-3	22	CASSLVMAGGLSGLSPTDTQYF	TGTGCCAGCAGTTTAGTGATGGCGGGGGGCCTATCCGGCCTCTCCCCCACAGATACGCAGTATTTT
TRBD1	NA	TRBV11-2	TRBJ1-1	12	CASGQGATEAFF	TGTGCCAGCGGACAGGGGGCCACTGAAGCTTTCTTT
NA	many	TRBV27	TRBJ1-4	14	CASSLRGMREKLFF	TGTGCCAGCAGTCTACGGGGGATGCGTGAAAAACTGTTTTTT
TRBD1	NA	TRBV28	TRBJ1-5	14	CASSLGQGGQPQHF	TGTGCCAGCAGTTTAGGACAGGGGGGTCAGCCCCAGCATTTT
TRBD2	many	TRBV5-4	TRBJ2-1	16	CASSPAGGARYNEQFF	TGTGCCAGCAGCCCGGCCGGGGGGGCGAGATACAATGAGCAGTTCTTC
NA	NA	TRBV30	TRBJ2-3	16	CAWSVSPGIRSDTQYF	TGTGCCTGGAGTGTAAGTCCCGGGATCCGGTCAGATACGCAGTATTTT
TRBD2	NA	TRBV7-2	TRBJ2-1	15	CASSLQAGNYNEQFF	TGTGCCAGCAGCTTACAAGCGGGGAACTACAATGAGCAGTTCTTC
NA	NA	TRBV7-3	TRBJ2-1	15	CASSLSGGAYNEQFF	TGTGCCAGCAGCCTAAGCGGAGGGGCCTACAATGAGCAGTTCTTC
NA	few	TRBV2	TRBJ2-7	12	CASSEVAYEQYF	TGTGCCAGCAGTGAAGTGGCATACGAGCAGTACTTC
NA	NA	TRBV19	TRBJ1-5	15	CASSIGAAFNQPQHF	TGTGCCAGTAGTATAGGGGCCGCCTTCAATCAGCCCCAGCATTTT
TRBD1	once	TRBV4-1	TRBJ1-6	16	CASSGMGQGSVSPLHF	TGCGCCAGCAGCGGCATGGGACAGGGATCGGTATCACCCCTCCACTTT
NA	NA	TRBV6-4	TRBJ1-5	16	CASSDSKQSYNQPQHF	TGTGCCAGCAGTGACTCGAAACAGTCCTACAATCAGCCCCAGCATTTT
NA	NA	TRBV21-1	TRBJ2-2	17	CASSKEGRQGDTGELFF	TGTGCCAGCAGCAAAGAGGGGAGACAGGGTGACACCGGGGAGCTGTTTTTT
TRBD1	NA	TRBV19	TRBJ2-7	15	CASRLTGGGPYEQYF	TGTGCCAGTAGACTCACAGGGGGCGGTCCCTACGAGCAGTACTTC
NA	NA	TRBV20-1	TRBJ2-3	11	CSATKGDTQYF	TGCAGTGCTACAAAGGGGGATACGCAGTATTTT
NA	once	TRBV28	TRBJ1-1	15	CASSLLRETYTEAFF	TGTGCCAGCAGTTTACTCCGGGAAACGTACACTGAAGCTTTCTTT
NA	NA	TRBV27	TRBJ2-7	13	CASSLMRGYEQYF	TGTGCCAGCAGTTTAATGCGGGGCTACGAGCAGTACTTC
TRBD1	NA	TRBV30	TRBJ1-4	15	CAWSAPGGSNEKLFF	TGTGCCTGGAGTGCCCCAGGGGGTTCTAATGAAAAACTGTTTTTT
NA	NA	TRBV18	TRBJ1-1	14	CASSPSGSSTEAFF	TGTGCCAGCTCACCCTCAGGGTCATCCACTGAAGCTTTCTTT
NA	many	TRBV5-5	TRBJ1-1	16	CASSLRLGGMNTEAFF	TGTGCCAGCAGCTTGCGGCTGGGAGGCATGAACACTGAAGCTTTCTTT
NA	NA	TRBV27	TRBJ2-2	13	CASNQQGTGELFF	TGTGCCAGCAACCAACAGGGTACCGGGGAGCTGTTTTTT
NA	NA	TRBV10-2	TRBJ2-2	15	CASTPNGMLTGELFF	TGCGCCAGCACTCCCAACGGGATGCTCACCGGGGAGCTGTTTTTT
NA	NA	TRBV11-3	TRBJ1-1	13	CASSLQKNTEAFF	TGTGCCAGCAGCCTTCAGAAGAACACTGAAGCTTTCTTT
TRBD2	once	TRBV9	TRBJ2-3	15	CASSATSGGTDTQYF	TGTGCCAGCAGTGCGACTAGCGGGGGGACAGATACGCAGTATTTT
NA	NA	TRBV14	TRBJ2-5	15	CASSQGPPRRETQYF	TGTGCCAGCAGCCAAGGACCGCCACGCAGGGAGACCCAGTACTTC
TRBD1	NA	TRBV27	TRBJ1-1	16	CASSLRPRGLNTEAFF	TGTGCCAGCAGTTTACGCCCCAGGGGGCTCAACACTGAAGCTTTCTTT
NA	NA	TRBV19	TRBJ2-6	17	CASSIGGVPSGANVLTF	TGTGCCAGTAGTATCGGAGGAGTGCCCTCTGGGGCCAACGTCCTGACTTTC
NA	few	TRBV5-4	TRBJ2-7	13	CASSFDRSYEQYF	TGTGCCAGCAGCTTTGACAGGTCGTACGAGCAGTACTTC